The 10 T cell receptor beta chains below come from one sample, sequenced in a study of blood T cells in healthy people across ages. Combining a sample-barcoded 5' primer with a J-beta primer mix, a second PCR ran for roughly 7 to 12 cycles. A single record per CDR3 protein comes from TCRdb applying MiXCR to the 5' RACE reads. The sample records roughly 1,500,000 distinct CDR3 sequences, around 36% being singletons. Sequenced input: blood. These receptors all stem from a woman aged 25-40 years in good health.

This clonotype was counted a few times. J is TRBJ2-3 and V is TRBV20-1; 15 nucleotides line up with TRBD2. With V trimmed by 3 bases and J by 10 bases, 8 bases remained unmatched. CDR1 DFQATT and CDR2 SNEGSKA come from the germline V gene (reference sequence). This CDR3 contains 15 residues. The chain's CDR3 is CSASFRTSGGVSQYF. DNA for the CDR3: TGCAGTGCTAGTTTCCGGACTAGCGGGGGGGTATCGCAGTATTTT.

The chain combines TRBV9 with TRBJ2-2, with TRBD2 identical over 13 bases. Losses at the gene ends were 2 bases for V and 1 base for J; bases not matched to a gene: 5. CDR3 length: 18 amino acids. The germline V gene has CDR1 SGDLS and CDR2 YYNGEE. The CDR3 DNA sequence: TGTGCCAGCAGCGTTGGACTAGCGGGAGTTCAGAACACCGGGGAGCTGTTTTTT. Translated, it gives CASSVGLAGVQNTGELFF.

The chain combines TRBV5-5 with TRBJ2-1; 8 positions agree with TRBD2. This CDR3 has 16 amino acids. Germline V lookup: CDR1 SGHKS, CDR2 YYEKEE (reference sequence). The trim removed 4 bases at V and 7 bases at J, leaving 13 bases unmatched. This chain's CDR3 is CASSLFPGGPENEQFF. CDR3 nucleotides: TGTGCCAGCAGCCTGTTTCCGGGGGGGCCCGAGAATGAGCAGTTCTTC.

There are a few counts of this clonotype. The V call is TRBV5-1, the J call TRBJ1-4, with D perhaps TRBD1 (5 bases). Trimming stripped 1 base from V and 2 bases from J, with 9 bases between. CDR1 and CDR2 (germline): SGHRS, YFSETQ. The CDR3 has 15 residues. The CDR3 loop reads CASSLQGPTNEKLFF. The CDR3 DNA is TGCGCCAGCAGCTTGCAGGGCCCCACTAATGAAAAACTGTTTTTT.

Points on this clonotype: One end of the junction fails to match germline, which may point to a read error. J is TRBJ2-1 and V is TRBV28, with 7 nucleotides matching TRBD2. Germline assignment: CDR1 MDHEN and CDR2 SYDVKM. CDR3 length: 13 amino acids. CDR3 coding DNA: TGTGCCAGTCACGCGGGAGAGTACAATAAGCAGTTCTTC. Translating gives CASHAGEYNKQFF.

This chain joins TRBV5-5 and TRBJ1-5, with 8 positions matching TRBD1. V trimming: 3 bases; J trimming: 7 bases; junction bases outside the gene matches: 12. The CDR3 runs 16 residues. Germline loops: CDR1 SGHKS, CDR2 YYEKEE (reference sequence). In DNA, the CDR3 is TGTGCCAGCAGCTCCACCGACAGGGGAGCGAAACAGCCCCAGCATTTT. Its protein is CASSSTDRGAKQPQHF.

The gene calls are TRBV20-1 and TRBJ1-6; D is possibly TRBD1 (5 bases). This CDR3 has 14 residues. The germline V and J ends were trimmed by 4 bases and 4 bases, with 11 bases remaining between them. Germline lookup yields CDR1 DFQATT and CDR2 SNEGSKA (reference sequence). The CDR3 DNA follows: TGCAGTGCTACAGCAACAGGATATAATTCACCCCTCCACTTT. As protein: CSATATGYNSPLHF.

There are a few counts of this clonotype. The chain combines TRBV27 with TRBJ2-5; D is unclear. The CDR3 has 12 residues. V lost 8 bases to trimming and J lost 7 bases, with 14 bases between them. Germline V gives CDR1 MNHEY, CDR2 SMNVEV (reference sequence). The CDR3 DNA is TGTGCCAGCTCAAATACCCCCGGGACCCAGTACTTC. Translating gives CASSNTPGTQYF.

The V and J genes are TRBV30 and TRBJ2-7; the D is unclear. Trimming shortened V by 0 bases and J by 5 bases, and 11 bases separated the two germline ends. Germline CDR1 is GTSNPN and CDR2 is SVGIG (reference sequence). The CDR3 sequence is 13 residues long. Written as DNA, the CDR3 is TGTGCCTGGAGTGTATACAGCGCCGACGAGCAGTACTTC. It codes for CAWSVYSADEQYF.

This clonotype appeared a few times. The chain has TRBV6-5 and TRBJ1-2, with D uncertain. This CDR3 has 16 residues. V gave up 0 bases and J gave up 4 bases, with 15 bases separating them. Germline CDR1 is MNHEY and CDR2 is SVGAGI. CDR3: CASSYSRTPTGYGYTF. CDR3 DNA: TGTGCCAGCAGTTACTCACGGACCCCCACCGGCTATGGCTACACCTTC.